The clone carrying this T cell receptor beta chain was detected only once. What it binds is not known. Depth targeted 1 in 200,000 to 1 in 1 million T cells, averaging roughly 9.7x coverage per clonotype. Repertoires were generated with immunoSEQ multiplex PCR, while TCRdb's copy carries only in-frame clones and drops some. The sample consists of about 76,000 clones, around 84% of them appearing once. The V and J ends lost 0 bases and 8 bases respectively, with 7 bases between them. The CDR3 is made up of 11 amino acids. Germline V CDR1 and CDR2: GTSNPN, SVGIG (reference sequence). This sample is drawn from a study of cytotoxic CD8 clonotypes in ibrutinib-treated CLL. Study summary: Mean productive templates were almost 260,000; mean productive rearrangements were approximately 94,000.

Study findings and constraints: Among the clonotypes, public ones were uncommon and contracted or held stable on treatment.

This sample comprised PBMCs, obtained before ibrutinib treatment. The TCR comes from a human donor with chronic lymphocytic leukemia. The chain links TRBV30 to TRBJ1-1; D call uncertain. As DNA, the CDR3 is TGTGCCTGGAGTGTCGGGTCGGAAGCTTTCTTT. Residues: CAWSVGSEAFF. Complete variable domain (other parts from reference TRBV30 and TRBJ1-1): SQTIHQWPATLVQPVGSPLSLECTVEGTSNPNLYWYRQAAGRGLQLLFYSVGIGQISSEVPQNLSASRPQDRQFILSSKKLLLSDSGFYLCAWSVGSEAFFGQGTRLTVV.